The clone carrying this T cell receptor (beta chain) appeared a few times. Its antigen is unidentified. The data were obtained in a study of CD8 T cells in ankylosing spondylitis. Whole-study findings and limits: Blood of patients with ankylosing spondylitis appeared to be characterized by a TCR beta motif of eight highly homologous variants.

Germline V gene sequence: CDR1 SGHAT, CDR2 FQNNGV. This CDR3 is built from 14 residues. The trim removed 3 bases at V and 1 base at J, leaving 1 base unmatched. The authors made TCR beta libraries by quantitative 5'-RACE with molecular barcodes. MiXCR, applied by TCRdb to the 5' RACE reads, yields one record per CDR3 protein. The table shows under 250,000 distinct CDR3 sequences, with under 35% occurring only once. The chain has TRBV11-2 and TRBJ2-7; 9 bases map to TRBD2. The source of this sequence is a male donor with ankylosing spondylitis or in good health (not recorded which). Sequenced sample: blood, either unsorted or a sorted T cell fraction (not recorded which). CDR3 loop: CASSFAGGSYEQYF. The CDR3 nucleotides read TGTGCCAGCAGCTTTGCGGGGGGGTCCTACGAGCAGTACTTC.